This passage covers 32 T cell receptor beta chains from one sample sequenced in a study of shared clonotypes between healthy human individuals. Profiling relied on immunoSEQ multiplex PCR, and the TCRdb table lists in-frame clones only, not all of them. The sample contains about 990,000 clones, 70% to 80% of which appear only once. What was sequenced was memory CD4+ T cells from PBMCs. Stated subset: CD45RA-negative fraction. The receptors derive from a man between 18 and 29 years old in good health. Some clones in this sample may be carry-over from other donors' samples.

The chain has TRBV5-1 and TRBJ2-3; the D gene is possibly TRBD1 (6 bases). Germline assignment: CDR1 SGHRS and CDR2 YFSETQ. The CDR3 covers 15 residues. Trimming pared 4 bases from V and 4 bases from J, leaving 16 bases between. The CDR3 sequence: CASSPEDRNADTQYF. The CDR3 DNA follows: TGCGCCAGCAGCCCGGAAGACAGGAATGCAGATACGCAGTATTTT.

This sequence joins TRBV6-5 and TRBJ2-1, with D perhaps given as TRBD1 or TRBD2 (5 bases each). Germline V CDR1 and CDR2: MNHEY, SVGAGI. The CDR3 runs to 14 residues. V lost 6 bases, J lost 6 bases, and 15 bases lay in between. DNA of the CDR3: TGTGCCAGCAGACCCGGGACCACCTCCAATGAGCAGTTCTTC. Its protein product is CASRPGTTSNEQFF.

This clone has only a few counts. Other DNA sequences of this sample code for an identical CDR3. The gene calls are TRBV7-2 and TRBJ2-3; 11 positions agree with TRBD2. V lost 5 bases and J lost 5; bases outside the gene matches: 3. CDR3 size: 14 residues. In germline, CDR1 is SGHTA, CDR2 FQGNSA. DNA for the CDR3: TGTGCCAGCAGCCAAGGACTAGCGGGAGATACGCAGTATTTT. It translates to CASSQGLAGDTQYF.

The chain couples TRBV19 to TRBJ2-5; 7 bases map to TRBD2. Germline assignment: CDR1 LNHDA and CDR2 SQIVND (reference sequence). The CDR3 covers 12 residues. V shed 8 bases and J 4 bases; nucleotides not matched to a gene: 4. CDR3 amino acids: CASGGGGETQYF. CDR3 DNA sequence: TGTGCCAGTGGGGGGGGTGGAGAGACCCAGTACTTC.

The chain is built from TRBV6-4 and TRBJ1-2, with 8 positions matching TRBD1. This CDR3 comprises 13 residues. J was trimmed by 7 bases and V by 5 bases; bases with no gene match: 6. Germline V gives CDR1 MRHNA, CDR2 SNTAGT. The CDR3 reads CASSPQGAGGYTF. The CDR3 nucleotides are TGTGCCAGCAGTCCTCAGGGGGCTGGTGGCTACACCTTC.

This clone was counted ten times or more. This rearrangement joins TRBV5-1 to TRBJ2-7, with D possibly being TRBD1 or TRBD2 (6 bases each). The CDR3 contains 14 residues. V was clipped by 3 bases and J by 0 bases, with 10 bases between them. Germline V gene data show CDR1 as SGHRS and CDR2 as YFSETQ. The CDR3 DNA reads TGCGCCAGCAGCTGGGGGGCTAGCTCCTACGAGCAGTACTTC. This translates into CASSWGASSYEQYF.

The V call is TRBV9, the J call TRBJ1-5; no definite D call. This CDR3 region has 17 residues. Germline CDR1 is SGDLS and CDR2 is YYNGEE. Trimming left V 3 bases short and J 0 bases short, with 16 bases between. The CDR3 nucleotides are TGTGCCAGCAGCGCCGGACCCGGCTATTATAGCAATCAGCCCCAGCATTTT. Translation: CASSAGPGYYSNQPQHF.

CDR3 sequence: CAWSLYGGRGSYEQYF. The CDR3 coding sequence is TGTGCCTGGAGCCTATACGGTGGGAGAGGGTCCTACGAGCAGTACTTC. The V gene is TRBV30, the J gene TRBJ2-7; TRBD2 is a possible D gene (5 bases). Germline V CDR1 and CDR2: GTSNPN, SVGIG (reference sequence). V shed 3 bases and J shed 1 base, with 19 bases lying between them. CDR3 size: 16 residues. Looking up the rest from reference TRBV30 and TRBJ2-7 gives the full variable domain: SQTIHQWPATLVQPVGSPLSLECTVEGTSNPNLYWYRQAAGRGLQLLFYSVGIGQISSEVPQNLSASRPQDRQFILSSKKLLLSDSGFYLCAWSLYGGRGSYEQYFGPGTRLTVT.

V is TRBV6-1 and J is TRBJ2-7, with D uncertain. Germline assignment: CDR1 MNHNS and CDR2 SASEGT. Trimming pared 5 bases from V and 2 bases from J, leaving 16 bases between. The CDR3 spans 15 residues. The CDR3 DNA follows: TGTGCCAGCAGTTCGGCCCCCGGGTCCCCCTACGAGCAGTACTTC. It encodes CASSSAPGSPYEQYF.

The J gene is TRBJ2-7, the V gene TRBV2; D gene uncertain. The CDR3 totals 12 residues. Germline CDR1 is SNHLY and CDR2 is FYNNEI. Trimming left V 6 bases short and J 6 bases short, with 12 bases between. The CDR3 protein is CASRSDNAEQYF. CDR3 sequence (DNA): TGTGCCAGCAGATCAGACAACGCCGAGCAGTACTTC. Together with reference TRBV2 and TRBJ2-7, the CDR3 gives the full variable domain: EPEVTQTPSHQVTQMGQEVILRCVPISNHLYFYWYRQILGQKVEFLVSFYNNEISEKSEIFDDQFSVERPDGSNFTLKIRSTKLEDSAMYFCASRSDNAEQYFGPGTRLTVT.

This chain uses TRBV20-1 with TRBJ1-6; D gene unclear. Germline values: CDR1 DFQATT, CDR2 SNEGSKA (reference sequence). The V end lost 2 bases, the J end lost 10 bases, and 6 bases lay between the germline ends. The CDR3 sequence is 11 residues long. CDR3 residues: CSARRGSPLHF. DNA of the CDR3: TGCAGTGCTAGACGCGGGTCACCCCTCCACTTT.

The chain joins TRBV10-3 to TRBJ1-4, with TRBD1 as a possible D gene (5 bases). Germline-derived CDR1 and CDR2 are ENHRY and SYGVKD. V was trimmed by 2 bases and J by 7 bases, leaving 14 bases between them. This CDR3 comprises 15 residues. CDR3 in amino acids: CAISERRAEAEKLFF. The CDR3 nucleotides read TGTGCCATCAGTGAGCGCAGGGCGGAGGCTGAAAAACTGTTTTTT.

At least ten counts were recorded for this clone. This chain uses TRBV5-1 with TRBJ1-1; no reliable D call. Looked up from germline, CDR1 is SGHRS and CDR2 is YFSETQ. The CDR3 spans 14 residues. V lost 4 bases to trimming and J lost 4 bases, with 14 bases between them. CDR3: CASSPDPRGTEAFF. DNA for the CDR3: TGCGCCAGCAGCCCGGACCCTCGTGGCACTGAAGCTTTCTTT.

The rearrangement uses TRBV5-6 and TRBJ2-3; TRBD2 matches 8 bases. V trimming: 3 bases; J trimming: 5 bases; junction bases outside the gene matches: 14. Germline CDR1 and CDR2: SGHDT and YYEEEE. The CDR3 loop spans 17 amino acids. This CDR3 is CASSSTLSSGVGDTQYF. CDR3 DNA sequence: TGTGCCAGCAGCTCAACCCTGAGTAGCGGGGTTGGAGATACGCAGTATTTT.

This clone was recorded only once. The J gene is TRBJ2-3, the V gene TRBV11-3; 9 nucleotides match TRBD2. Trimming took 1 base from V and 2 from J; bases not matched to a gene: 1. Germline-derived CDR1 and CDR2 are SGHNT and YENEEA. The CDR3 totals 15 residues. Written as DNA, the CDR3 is TGTGCCAGCAGCTTAGGACTAGCGGCCACAGATACGCAGTATTTT. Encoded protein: CASSLGLAATDTQYF.

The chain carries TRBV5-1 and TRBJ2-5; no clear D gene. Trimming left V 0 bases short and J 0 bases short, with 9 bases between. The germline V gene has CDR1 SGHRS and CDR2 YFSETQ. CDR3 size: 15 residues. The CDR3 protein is CASSLVQAHQETQYF. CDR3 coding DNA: TGCGCCAGCAGCTTGGTTCAGGCGCACCAAGAGACCCAGTACTTC.

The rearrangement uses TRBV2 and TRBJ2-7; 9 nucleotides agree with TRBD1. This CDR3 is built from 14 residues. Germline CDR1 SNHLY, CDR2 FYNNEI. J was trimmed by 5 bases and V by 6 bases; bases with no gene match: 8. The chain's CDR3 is CASSVTGGFDEQYF. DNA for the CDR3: TGTGCCAGCAGCGTGACAGGGGGTTTCGACGAGCAGTACTTC.

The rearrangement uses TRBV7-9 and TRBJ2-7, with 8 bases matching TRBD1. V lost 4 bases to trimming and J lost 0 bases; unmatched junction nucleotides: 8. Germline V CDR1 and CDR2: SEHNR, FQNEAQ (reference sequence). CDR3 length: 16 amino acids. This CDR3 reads CASSSPDREGSYEQYF. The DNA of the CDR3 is TGTGCCAGCAGCTCGCCGGACAGGGAAGGCTCCTACGAGCAGTACTTC.

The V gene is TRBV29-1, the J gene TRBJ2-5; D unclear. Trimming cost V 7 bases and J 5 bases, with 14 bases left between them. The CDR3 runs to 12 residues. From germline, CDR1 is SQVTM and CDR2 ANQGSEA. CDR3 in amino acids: CSGQDLGETQYF. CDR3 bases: TGCAGCGGCCAGGACCTGGGGGAGACCCAGTACTTC.

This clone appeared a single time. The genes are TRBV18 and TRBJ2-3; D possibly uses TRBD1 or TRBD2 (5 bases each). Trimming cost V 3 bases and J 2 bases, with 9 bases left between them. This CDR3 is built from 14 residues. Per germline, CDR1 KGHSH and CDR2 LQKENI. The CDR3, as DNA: TGTGCCAGCTCACCTGAGGGGTCCACAGATACGCAGTATTTT. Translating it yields CASSPEGSTDTQYF.

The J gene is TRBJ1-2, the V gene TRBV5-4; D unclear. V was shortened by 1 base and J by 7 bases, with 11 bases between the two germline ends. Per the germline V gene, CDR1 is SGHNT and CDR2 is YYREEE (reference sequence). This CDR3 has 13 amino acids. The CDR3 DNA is TGTGCCAGCAGCTTGTCCGGGAGCAGTGGCTACACCTTC. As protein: CASSLSGSSGYTF.

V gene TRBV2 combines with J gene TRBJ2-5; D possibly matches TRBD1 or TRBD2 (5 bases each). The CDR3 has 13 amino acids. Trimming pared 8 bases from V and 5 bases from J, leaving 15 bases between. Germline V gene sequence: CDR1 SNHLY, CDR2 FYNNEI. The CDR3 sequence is CASEGRARETQYF. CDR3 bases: TGTGCCAGCGAGGGCAGGGCCCGGGAGACCCAGTACTTC.

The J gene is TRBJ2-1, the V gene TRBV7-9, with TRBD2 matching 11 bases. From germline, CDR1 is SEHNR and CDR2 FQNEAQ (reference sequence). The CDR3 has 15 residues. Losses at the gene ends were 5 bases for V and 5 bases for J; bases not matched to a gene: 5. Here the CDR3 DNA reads TGTGCCAGCAGCCAAGGGACTAGCGGTAACAATGAGCAGTTCTTC. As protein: CASSQGTSGNNEQFF.

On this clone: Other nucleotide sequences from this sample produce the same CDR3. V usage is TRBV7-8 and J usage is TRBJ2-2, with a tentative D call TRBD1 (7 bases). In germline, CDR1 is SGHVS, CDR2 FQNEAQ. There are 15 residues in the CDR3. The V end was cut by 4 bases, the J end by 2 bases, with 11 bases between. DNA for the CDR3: TGTGCCAGCAGCTCGCGGGACAGCAACACCGGGGAGCTGTTTTTT. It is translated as CASSSRDSNTGELFF.

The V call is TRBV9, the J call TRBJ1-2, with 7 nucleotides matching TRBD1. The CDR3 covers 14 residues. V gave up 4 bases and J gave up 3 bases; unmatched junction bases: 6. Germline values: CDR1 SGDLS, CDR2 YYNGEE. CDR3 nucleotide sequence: TGTGCCAGCAGCCACACCGGGACAGACTATGGCTACACCTTC. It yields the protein CASSHTGTDYGYTF.

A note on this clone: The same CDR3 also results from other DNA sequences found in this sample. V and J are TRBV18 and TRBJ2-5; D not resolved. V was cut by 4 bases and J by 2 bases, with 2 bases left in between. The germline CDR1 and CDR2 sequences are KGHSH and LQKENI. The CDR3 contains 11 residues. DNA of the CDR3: TGTGCCAGCTCACGACAAGAGACCCAGTACTTC. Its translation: CASSRQETQYF.

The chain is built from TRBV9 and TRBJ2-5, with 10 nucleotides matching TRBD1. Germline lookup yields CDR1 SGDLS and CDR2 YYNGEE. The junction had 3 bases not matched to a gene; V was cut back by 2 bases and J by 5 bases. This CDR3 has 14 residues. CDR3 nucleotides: TGTGCCAGCAGCGTCGACAGGGGGCACGAGACCCAGTACTTC. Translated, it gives CASSVDRGHETQYF.

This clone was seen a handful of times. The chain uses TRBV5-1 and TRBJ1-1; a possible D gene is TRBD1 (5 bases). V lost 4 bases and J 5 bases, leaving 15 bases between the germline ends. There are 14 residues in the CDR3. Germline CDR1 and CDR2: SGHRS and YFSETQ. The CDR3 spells CASSPRGFETEAFF. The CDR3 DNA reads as TGCGCCAGCAGCCCGAGGGGTTTCGAGACTGAAGCTTTCTTT.

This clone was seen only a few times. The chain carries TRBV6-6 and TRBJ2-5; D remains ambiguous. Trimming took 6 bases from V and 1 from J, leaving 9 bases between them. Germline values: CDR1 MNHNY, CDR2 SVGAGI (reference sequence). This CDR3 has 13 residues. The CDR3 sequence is CASRRDVQETQYF. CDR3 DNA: TGTGCCAGCAGACGCGACGTCCAAGAGACCCAGTACTTC.

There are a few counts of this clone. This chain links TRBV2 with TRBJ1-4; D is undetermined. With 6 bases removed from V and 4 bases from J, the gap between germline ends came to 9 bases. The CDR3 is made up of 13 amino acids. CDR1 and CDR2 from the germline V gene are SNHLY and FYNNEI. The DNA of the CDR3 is TGTGCCAGCAGCGGGATGGGTAATGAAAAACTGTTTTTT. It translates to CASSGMGNEKLFF.

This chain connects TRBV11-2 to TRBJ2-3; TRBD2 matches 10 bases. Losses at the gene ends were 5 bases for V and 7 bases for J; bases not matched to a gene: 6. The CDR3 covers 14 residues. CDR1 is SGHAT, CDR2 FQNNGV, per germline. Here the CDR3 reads CASSPGLASYTQYF. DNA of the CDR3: TGTGCCAGCAGCCCGGGACTAGCGTCATATACGCAGTATTTT.

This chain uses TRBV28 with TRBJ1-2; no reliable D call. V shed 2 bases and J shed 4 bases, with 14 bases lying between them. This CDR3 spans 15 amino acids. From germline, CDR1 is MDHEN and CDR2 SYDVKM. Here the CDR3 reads CASSLAMERSYGYTF. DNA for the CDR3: TGTGCCAGCAGTTTAGCGATGGAGAGGAGCTATGGCTACACCTTC.